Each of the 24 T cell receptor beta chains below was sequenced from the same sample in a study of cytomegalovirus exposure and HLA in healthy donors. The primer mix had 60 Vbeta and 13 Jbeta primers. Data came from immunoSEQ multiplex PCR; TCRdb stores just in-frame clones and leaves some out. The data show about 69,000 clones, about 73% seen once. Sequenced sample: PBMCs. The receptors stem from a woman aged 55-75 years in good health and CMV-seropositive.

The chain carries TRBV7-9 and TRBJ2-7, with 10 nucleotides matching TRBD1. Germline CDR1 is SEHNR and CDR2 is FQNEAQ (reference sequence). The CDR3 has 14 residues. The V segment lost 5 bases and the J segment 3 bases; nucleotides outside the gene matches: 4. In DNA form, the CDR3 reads TGTGCCAGCAGCCCCCGGGACAGGGGCTACGAGCAGTACTTC. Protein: CASSPRDRGYEQYF.

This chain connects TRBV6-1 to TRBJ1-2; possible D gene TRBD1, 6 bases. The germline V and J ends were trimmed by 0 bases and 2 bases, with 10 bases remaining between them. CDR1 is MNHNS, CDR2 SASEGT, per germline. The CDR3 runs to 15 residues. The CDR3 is CASSEASGANYGYTF. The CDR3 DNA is TGTGCCAGCAGTGAAGCTTCAGGGGCGAACTATGGCTACACCTTC.

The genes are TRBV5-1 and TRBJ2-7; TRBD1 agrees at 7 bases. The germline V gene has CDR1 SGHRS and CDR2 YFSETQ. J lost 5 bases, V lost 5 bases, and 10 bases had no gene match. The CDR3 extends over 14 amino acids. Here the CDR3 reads CASREQGPVDEQYF. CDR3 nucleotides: TGCGCCAGCAGGGAACAGGGGCCCGTGGACGAGCAGTACTTC.

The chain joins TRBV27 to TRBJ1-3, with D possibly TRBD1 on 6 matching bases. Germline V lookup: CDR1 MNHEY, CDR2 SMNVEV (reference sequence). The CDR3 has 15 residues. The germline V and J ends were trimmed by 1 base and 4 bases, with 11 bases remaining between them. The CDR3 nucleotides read TGTGCCAGCAGTTTATTGGGGGGGCCAGGAAACACCATATATTTT. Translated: CASSLLGGPGNTIYF.

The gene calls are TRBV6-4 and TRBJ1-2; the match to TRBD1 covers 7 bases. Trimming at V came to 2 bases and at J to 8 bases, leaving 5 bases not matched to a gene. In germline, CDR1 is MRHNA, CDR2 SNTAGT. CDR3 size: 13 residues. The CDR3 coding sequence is TGTGCCAGCAGTGACCAGGGGGTAGGAGGCTACACCTTC. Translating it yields CASSDQGVGGYTF.

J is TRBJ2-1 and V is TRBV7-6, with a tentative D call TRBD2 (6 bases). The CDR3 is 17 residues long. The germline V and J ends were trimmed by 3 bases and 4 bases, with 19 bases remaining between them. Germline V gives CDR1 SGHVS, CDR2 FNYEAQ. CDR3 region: CASSLFSSAGVYNEQFF. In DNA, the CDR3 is TGTGCCAGCAGCTTGTTTTCTAGCGCTGGGGTGTACAATGAGCAGTTCTTC.

The CDR3 reads CASSSRQDYGYTF. In DNA form, the CDR3 reads TGTGCCAGCAGCTCCCGACAGGACTATGGCTACACCTTC. The chain couples TRBV5-6 to TRBJ1-2, with D tentatively TRBD1 (6 bases). V was shortened by 3 bases and J by 3 bases, with 9 bases between the two germline ends. The CDR3 has 13 amino acids. CDR1 SGHDT and CDR2 YYEEEE come from the germline V gene.

CDR3 sequence (DNA): TGTGCCAGCAGCGTACTCGGCGAGCAGTACTTC. Translated: CASSVLGEQYF. The V call is TRBV5-6, the J call TRBJ2-7, with D hard to call. Germline V CDR1 and CDR2: SGHDT, YYEEEE. V was pared by 4 bases and J by 6 bases, with 8 bases between. The CDR3 runs to 11 residues.

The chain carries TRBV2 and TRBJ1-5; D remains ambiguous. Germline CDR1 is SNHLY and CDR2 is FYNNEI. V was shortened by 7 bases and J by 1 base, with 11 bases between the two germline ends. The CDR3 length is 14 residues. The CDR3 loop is CASTTGLSNQPQHF. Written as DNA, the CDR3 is TGTGCCAGCACTACCGGGTTAAGCAATCAGCCCCAGCATTTT.

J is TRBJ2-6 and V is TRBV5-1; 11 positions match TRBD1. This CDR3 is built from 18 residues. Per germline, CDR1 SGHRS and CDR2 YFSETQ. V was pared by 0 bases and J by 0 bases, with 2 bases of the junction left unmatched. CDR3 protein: CASSLEGTGGSGANVLTF. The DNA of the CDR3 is TGCGCCAGCAGCTTGGAAGGGACAGGGGGCTCTGGGGCCAACGTCCTGACTTTC.

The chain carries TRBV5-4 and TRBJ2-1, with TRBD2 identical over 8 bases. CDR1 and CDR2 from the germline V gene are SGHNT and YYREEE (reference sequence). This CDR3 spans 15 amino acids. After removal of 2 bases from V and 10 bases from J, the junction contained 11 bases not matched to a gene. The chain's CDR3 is CASSLASGQRSEQFF. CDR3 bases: TGTGCCAGCAGCTTAGCTAGCGGGCAACGGAGCGAGCAGTTCTTC.

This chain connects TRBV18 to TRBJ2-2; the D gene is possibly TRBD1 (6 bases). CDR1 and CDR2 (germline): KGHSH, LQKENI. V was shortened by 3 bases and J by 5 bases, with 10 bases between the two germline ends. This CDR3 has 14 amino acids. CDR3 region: CASSPQQGTGELFF. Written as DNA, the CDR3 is TGTGCCAGCTCACCTCAGCAGGGGACCGGGGAGCTGTTTTTT.

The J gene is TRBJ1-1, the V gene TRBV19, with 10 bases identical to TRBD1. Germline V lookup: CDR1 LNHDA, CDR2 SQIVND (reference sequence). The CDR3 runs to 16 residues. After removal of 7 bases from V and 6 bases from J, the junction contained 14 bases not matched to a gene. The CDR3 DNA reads TGTGCCAGTAAAGGGAGTGGGACAGGGGATTCTTCTGAAGCTTTCTTT. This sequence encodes CASKGSGTGDSSEAFF.

The DNA for the CDR3 is TGCGCCAGCAGCCTACGACAGGGGCAAATGAACACTGAAGCTTTCTTT. Amino acids: CASSLRQGQMNTEAFF. The chain has TRBV5-1 and TRBJ1-1; 8 positions agree with TRBD1. This CDR3 is built from 16 residues. Per germline, CDR1 SGHRS and CDR2 YFSETQ. Unmatched junction bases numbered 8, after V lost 4 bases and J lost 0 bases. Filled out from reference TRBV5-1 and TRBJ1-1, the complete variable domain reads KAGVTQTPRYLIKTRGQQVTLSCSPISGHRSVSWYQQTPGQGLQFLFEYFSETQRNKGNFPGRFSGRQFSNSRSEMNVSTLELGDSALYLCASSLRQGQMNTEAFFGQGTRLTVV.

CDR3 coding DNA: TGTGCCAGTAGTTCTCCGGGAGGGTCCCGCTACGAGCAGTACTTC. It yields the protein CASSSPGGSRYEQYF. The chain has TRBV19 and TRBJ2-7; 8 positions match TRBD2. CDR3 size: 15 residues. Per germline, CDR1 LNHDA and CDR2 SQIVND (reference sequence). V shed 5 bases, J shed 3 bases, and the junction held 9 bases outside the gene matches.

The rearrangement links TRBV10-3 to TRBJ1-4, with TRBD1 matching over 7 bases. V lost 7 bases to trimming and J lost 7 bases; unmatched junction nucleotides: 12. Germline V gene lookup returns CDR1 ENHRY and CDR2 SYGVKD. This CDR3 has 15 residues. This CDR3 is CAIIDRACWREKLFF. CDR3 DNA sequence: TGTGCCATCATAGACAGGGCGTGTTGGCGTGAAAAACTGTTTTTT.

CDR3 sequence (DNA): TGCGCCAGCAGTGAGTCGGGCAGCTATGGCTACACCTTC. This sequence encodes CASSESGSYGYTF. The J gene is TRBJ1-2, the V gene TRBV10-1; D is unresolved. The germline CDR1 and CDR2 sequences are WNHNN and SYGVQD (reference sequence). The CDR3 is made up of 13 amino acids. V shed 0 bases and J shed 4 bases, with 6 bases lying between them.

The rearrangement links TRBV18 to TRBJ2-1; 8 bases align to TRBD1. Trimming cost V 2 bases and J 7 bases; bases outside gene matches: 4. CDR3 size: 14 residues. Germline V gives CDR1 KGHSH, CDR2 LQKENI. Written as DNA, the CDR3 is TGTGCCAGCTCACCAAGGACAGGGATAAATGAGCAGTTCTTC. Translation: CASSPRTGINEQFF.

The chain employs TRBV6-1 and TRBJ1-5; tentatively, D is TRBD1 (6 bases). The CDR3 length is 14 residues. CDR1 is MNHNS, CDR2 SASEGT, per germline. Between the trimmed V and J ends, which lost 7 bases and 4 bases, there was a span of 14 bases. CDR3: CASNGQGYNQPQHF. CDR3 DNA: TGTGCCAGCAATGGGCAGGGGTATAATCAGCCCCAGCATTTT.

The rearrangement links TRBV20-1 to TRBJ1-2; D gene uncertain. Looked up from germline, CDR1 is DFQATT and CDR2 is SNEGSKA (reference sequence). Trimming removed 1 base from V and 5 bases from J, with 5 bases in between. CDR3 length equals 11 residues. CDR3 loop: CSARVQYGYTF. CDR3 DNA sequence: TGCAGTGCTAGAGTACAGTATGGCTACACCTTC.

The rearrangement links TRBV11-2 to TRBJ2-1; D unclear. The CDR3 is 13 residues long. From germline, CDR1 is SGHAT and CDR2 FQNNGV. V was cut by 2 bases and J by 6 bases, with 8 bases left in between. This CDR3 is CASSLRVSNEQFF. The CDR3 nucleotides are TGTGCCAGCAGCTTACGAGTGAGCAATGAGCAGTTCTTC.

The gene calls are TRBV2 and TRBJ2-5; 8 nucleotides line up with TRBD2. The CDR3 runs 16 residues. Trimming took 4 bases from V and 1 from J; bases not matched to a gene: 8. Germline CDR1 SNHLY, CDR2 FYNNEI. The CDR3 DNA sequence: TGTGCCAGCAGTGTCGGTAGCGGGGCCCGCCAAGAGACCCAGTACTTC. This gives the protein CASSVGSGARQETQYF. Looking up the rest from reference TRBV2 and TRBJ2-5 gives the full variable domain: EPEVTQTPSHQVTQMGQEVILRCVPISNHLYFYWYRQILGQKVEFLVSFYNNEISEKSEIFDDQFSVERPDGSNFTLKIRSTKLEDSAMYFCASSVGSGARQETQYFGPGTRLLVL.

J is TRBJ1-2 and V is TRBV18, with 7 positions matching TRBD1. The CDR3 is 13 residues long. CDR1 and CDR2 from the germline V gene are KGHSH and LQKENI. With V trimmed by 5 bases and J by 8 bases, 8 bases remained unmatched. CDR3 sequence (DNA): TGTGCCAGCTCAGTCGGACAGGAAGGCGGCTACACCTTC. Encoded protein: CASSVGQEGGYTF.

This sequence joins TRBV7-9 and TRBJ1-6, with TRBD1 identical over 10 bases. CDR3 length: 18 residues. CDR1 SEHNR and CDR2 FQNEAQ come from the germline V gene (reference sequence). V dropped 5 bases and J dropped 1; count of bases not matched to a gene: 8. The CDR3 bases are TGTGCCAGCAGCGACCGGGACAGGGGTCTGTCCTATAATTCACCCCTCCACTTT. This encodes CASSDRDRGLSYNSPLHF.